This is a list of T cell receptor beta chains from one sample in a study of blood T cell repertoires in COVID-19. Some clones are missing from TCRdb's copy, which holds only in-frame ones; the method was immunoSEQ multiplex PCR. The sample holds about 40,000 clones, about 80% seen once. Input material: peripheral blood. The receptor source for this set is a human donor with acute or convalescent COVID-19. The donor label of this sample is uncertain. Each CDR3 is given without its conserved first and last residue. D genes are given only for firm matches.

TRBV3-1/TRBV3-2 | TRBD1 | ASSPGTGGFETQY
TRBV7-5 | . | ARSVLQGQANYGYT
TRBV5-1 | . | ASSLVGGSYEQY
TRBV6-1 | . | ASSEASETQY
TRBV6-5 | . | ASRDRPRENTEAF
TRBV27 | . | ASSLSKELLIPEQF
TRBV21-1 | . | ASSKSRVALNTGELF
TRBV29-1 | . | SVGGPKETQY
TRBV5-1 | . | ASSLGWDILSYEQY
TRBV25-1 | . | ASSSRGVSYGYT
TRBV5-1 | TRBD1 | ASSFGTAPSGNTIY
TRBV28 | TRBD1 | ASSLGGRGRSSGNTIY
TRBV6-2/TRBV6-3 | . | ASSLTKSYEQY
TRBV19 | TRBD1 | ASRTGRNQPQH
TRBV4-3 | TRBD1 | ASSQDRTGDNEQF
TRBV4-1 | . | ASSQEGLVLGEQY
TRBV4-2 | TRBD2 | ASSRPLAGSNTGELF
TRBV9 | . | ASSVVGDFGNTIY
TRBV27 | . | ASSLRQVDSNQPQH
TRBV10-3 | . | AISDSSYEQY
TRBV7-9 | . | ASRSTGTLYTEAF
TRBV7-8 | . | ASSLSGAGTQY
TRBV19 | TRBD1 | ASSPQGAIETQY
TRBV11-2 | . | ASKKGQAVKNIQY
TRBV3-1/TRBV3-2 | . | ASSPSGGGKWFYNQPQH
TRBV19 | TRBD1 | ASVPDRGSYNEQF
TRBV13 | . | ASSPQDTDTQY
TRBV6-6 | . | ASSKAGGAF
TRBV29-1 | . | SVGGLDQDTQY
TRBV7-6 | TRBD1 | ASSLDFRGTGFNEQF
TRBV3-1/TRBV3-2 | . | ASSQDSSGANVLT
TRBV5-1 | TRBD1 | ASSPGQVNTGELF
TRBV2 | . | ASSGQSYGYT